The next 16 T cell receptor beta chains were all read from a single sample in a study of blood T cell repertoires in COVID-19. Profiling relied on immunoSEQ multiplex PCR, and the TCRdb table lists in-frame clones only, not all of them. The sample records 250,000 or so clones, around 84% being singletons. The sample consisted of peripheral blood. The receptors were gathered from a woman in her 70s with active or convalescent COVID-19.

The rearrangement uses TRBV19 and TRBJ1-4, with no clear D. CDR1 and CDR2 (germline): LNHDA, SQIVND (reference sequence). The CDR3 extends over 13 amino acids. Trimming pared 4 bases from V and 8 bases from J, leaving 11 bases between. CDR3 amino acids: CASSTGIPEKLFF. CDR3 nucleotides: TGTGCCAGTAGTACAGGTATCCCGGAAAAACTGTTTTTT.

DNA for the CDR3: TGTGCCACCAGCAGAGTAGGCTGGGGGACAGGATCCTACAATGAGCAGTTCTTC. Translated, it gives CATSRVGWGTGSYNEQFF. The rearrangement uses TRBV15 and TRBJ2-1, with TRBD1 matching 8 bases. This CDR3 is built from 18 residues. The germline V gene encodes CDR1 LNHNV and CDR2 YYDKDF (reference sequence). J was trimmed by 1 base and V by 1 base; bases with no gene match: 9.

The chain couples TRBV12-3 or TRBV12-4 to TRBJ1-4, with D perhaps TRBD1 (5 bases). The CDR3 totals 13 residues. The germline V and J ends were trimmed by 2 bases and 14 bases, with 15 bases remaining between them. CDR3 DNA: TGTGCCAGCAGTTTAACTTCAGGGTTTCCTCTGTTTTTT. Its protein product is CASSLTSGFPLFF.

The chain joins TRBV5-4 to TRBJ2-1; D not resolved. CDR3 length equals 16 residues. Trimming removed 0 bases at V and 0 bases at J, with 10 bases between. Germline loops: CDR1 SGHNT, CDR2 YYREEE (reference sequence). CDR3 amino acids: CASSLGNPSSYNEQFF. The DNA for the CDR3 is TGTGCCAGCAGCTTGGGAAACCCGAGCTCCTACAATGAGCAGTTCTTC. The full variable domain, in which reference TRBV5-4 and TRBJ2-1 provide the parts outside the CDR3, is ETGVTQSPTHLIKTRGQQVTLRCSSQSGHNTVSWYQQALGQGPQFIFQYYREEENGRGNFPPRFSGLQFPNYSSELNVNALELDDSALYLCASSLGNPSSYNEQFFGPGTRLTVL.

The chain combines TRBV2 with TRBJ2-2; perhaps TRBD2 as D (5 bases). The CDR3 totals 14 residues. Per the germline V gene, CDR1 is SNHLY and CDR2 is FYNNEI. Between the trimmed V and J ends, which lost 11 bases and 4 bases, there was a span of 17 bases. In DNA, the CDR3 is TGTGCCGGCCGATCTCTAGCACGCACCGGGGAGCTGTTTTTT. This encodes CAGRSLARTGELFF.

The rearrangement uses TRBV6-5 and TRBJ1-2; a possible D gene is TRBD1 (5 bases). The length of the CDR3 is 13 residues. In germline, CDR1 is MNHEY, CDR2 SVGAGI. Trimming shortened V by 8 bases and J by 3 bases, and 13 bases separated the two germline ends. The DNA for the CDR3 is TGTGCCAGCTGGGGGGACGTCTACTATGGCTACACCTTC. It yields the protein CASWGDVYYGYTF.

The genes are TRBV3-1 (or the pseudogene TRBV3-2) and TRBJ2-1; 9 nucleotides line up with TRBD1. The CDR3 contains 13 residues. The J segment lost 10 bases and the V segment lost 3 bases, leaving 4 bases of the junction unmatched. Germline CDR1 and CDR2: LGHDT and YNNKEL (reference sequence). The CDR3 sequence is CASSQGTGWEQFF. CDR3 DNA: TGTGCCAGCAGCCAGGGGACAGGGTGGGAGCAGTTCTTC.

This clone has just one count. The chain employs TRBV10-3 and TRBJ1-5, with D perhaps matching TRBD1 (5 bases). The CDR3 consists of 13 residues. Trimming pared 10 bases from V and 3 bases from J, leaving 13 bases between. Germline V gene lookup returns CDR1 ENHRY and CDR2 SYGVKD. The CDR3 nucleotides read TGTGCCACGACGGCGGGGGACAATCAGCCCCAGCATTTT. Residues: CATTAGDNQPQHF.

The chain recombines TRBV7-9 with TRBJ2-3; perhaps TRBD1 as D (5 bases). CDR1 SEHNR and CDR2 FQNEAQ come from the germline V gene (reference sequence). This CDR3 region has 13 residues. The V end was cut by 6 bases, the J end by 0 bases, with 7 bases between. CDR3 residues: CASRRQSTDTQYF. In DNA, the CDR3 is TGTGCCAGCAGGAGACAGAGCACAGATACGCAGTATTTT.

V is TRBV4-1 and J is TRBJ1-3, with D unresolved. CDR1 and CDR2 from the germline V gene are MGHRA and YSYEKL. With 2 bases removed from V and 1 base from J, the gap between germline ends came to 6 bases. This CDR3 contains 14 residues. CDR3 nucleotide sequence: TGCGCCAGCAGCCAAACACCTTCTGGAAACACCATATATTTT. Residues: CASSQTPSGNTIYF.

This chain uses TRBV27 with TRBJ1-1; tentative D call: TRBD1 (6 bases). This CDR3 spans 13 amino acids. The germline gives CDR1 MNHEY, CDR2 SMNVEV (reference sequence). The germline V and J ends were trimmed by 5 bases and 3 bases, with 10 bases remaining between them. CDR3 sequence reads: CASSLDRYTEAFF. The CDR3 coding sequence is TGTGCCAGCAGTCTAGACAGGTACACTGAAGCTTTCTTT.

The rearrangement uses TRBV24-1 and TRBJ2-5; 12 bases line up with TRBD2. The CDR3 consists of 17 residues. V shed 6 bases, J shed 5 bases, and the junction held 12 bases outside the gene matches. Germline V lookup: CDR1 KGHDR, CDR2 SFDVKD. The CDR3 loop reads CATSTPSGGAIGETQYF. CDR3 nucleotides: TGTGCCACCAGTACTCCTAGCGGGGGGGCTATTGGGGAGACCCAGTACTTC.

About this clone itself: The identical CDR3 is also encoded by other nucleotide sequences in the sample. V and J are TRBV6-4 and TRBJ2-1; 11 bases map to TRBD2. CDR3 length: 15 residues. Looked up from germline, CDR1 is MRHNA and CDR2 is SNTAGT. The V gene end was trimmed by 4 bases and the J gene end by 3 bases; junction bases not matched to a gene: 2. CDR3 coding DNA: TGTGCCAGCAGTGGCGGGACTAGCGGCTACAATGAGCAGTTCTTC. Its protein is CASSGGTSGYNEQFF.

This chain joins TRBV6-2 or TRBV6-3 and TRBJ1-5, with D possibly being TRBD1 (6 bases). V dropped 6 bases and J dropped 3 bases, with 21 bases sitting between them. Germline assignment: CDR1 MNHEY and CDR2 SVGEGT. The CDR3 is 17 residues long. This CDR3 is CASSWGQNAPYNQPQHF. The CDR3 DNA sequence: TGTGCCAGCAGCTGGGGACAAAACGCACCTTACAATCAGCCCCAGCATTTT.

The CDR3 nucleotides are TGTGCCAGCAGCTACGGGACAGCGAACACCGGGGAGCTGTTTTTT. It encodes CASSYGTANTGELFF. The rearrangement uses TRBV9 and TRBJ2-2; 7 positions match TRBD1. The length of the CDR3 is 15 residues. The trim removed 4 bases at V and 0 bases at J, leaving 3 bases unmatched. CDR1 SGDLS and CDR2 YYNGEE come from the germline V gene.

This rearrangement joins TRBV6-5 to TRBJ2-1; D unresolved. Germline CDR1 is MNHEY and CDR2 is SVGAGI. V was shortened by 0 bases and J by 6 bases, with 15 bases between the two germline ends. This CDR3 is 16 amino acids long. CDR3 protein: CASSYSIGRSPNEQFF. CDR3 coding DNA: TGTGCCAGCAGTTACTCGATTGGGCGTTCCCCCAATGAGCAGTTCTTC.